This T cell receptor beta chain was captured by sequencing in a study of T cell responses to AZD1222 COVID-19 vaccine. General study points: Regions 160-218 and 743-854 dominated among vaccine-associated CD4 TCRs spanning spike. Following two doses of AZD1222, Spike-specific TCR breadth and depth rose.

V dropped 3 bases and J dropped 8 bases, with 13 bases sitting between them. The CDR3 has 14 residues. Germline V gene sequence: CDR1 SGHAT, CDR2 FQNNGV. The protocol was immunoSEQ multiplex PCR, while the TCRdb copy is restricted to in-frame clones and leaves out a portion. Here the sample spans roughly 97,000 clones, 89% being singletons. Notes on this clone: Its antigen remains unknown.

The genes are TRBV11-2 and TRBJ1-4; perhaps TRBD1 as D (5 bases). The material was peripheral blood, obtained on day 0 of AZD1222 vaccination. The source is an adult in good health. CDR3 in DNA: TGTGCCAGCAGCTTTCCGGGACTCGAGGAAAAACTGTTTTTT. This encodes CASSFPGLEEKLFF.